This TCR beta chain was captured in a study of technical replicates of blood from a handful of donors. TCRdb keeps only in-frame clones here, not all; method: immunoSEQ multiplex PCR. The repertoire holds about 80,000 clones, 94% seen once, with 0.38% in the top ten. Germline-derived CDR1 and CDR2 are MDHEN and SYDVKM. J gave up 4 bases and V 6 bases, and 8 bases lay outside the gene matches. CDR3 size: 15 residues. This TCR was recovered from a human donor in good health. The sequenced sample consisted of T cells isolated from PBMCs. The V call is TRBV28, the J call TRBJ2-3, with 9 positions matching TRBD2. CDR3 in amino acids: CASSSSGRWSDTQYF. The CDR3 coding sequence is TGTGCCAGCAGCTCAAGCGGGAGGTGGTCAGATACGCAGTATTTT.